This T cell receptor beta chain was retrieved from a study of cytomegalovirus exposure and HLA in healthy donors. As for the study in general: Approximately 80 million unique TCRs, all from HLA-typed donors, were included in an early release of the data.

Regarding this clone: What it binds is not known.

A multiplex PCR was run with 60 Vbeta primers and 13 Jbeta primers. Repertoires were generated with immunoSEQ multiplex PCR, while TCRdb's copy carries only in-frame clones and drops some. The table includes 150,000 or so clones, roughly 80% detected once. Study-wide results and limits: TCR beta V- and J-gene trimming was later associated with a missense DCLRE1C variant. More clonal expansion characterized HLA-associated TCR beta chains than equally common others in a later analysis.

This CDR3 region has 17 residues. Trimming shortened V by 0 bases and J by 0 bases, and 12 bases separated the two germline ends. The germline gives CDR1 KGHSH, CDR2 LQKENI. Sequencing was performed on PBMCs. This clonotype was obtained from a man in his forties or fifties in good health and CMV-seropositive. The chain uses TRBV18 and TRBJ1-3, with a tentative D call TRBD1 (5 bases). The CDR3 is CASSPPGPLNSGNTIYF. The CDR3 nucleotides are TGTGCCAGCTCACCACCGGGGCCTTTGAACTCTGGAAACACCATATATTTT.